The clone carrying this T cell receptor (beta chain) is categorized as medium-sized. What it binds is not known. Peripheral blood genomic DNA, not sorted cells or RNA, was the template. This sample stems from a study of T cell repertoires in aging, cancer and after chemotherapy. Overall study context: Pre- and post-chemotherapy samples were paired from chronic lymphocytic leukemia patients treated with fludarabine- or bendamustine-based regimens.

Study-level results: Healthy donors lost TCR diversity with age mainly through richness, cancer patients through richness and evenness. No conclusions about immunological memory after chemotherapy can be drawn from the repertoire data.

Rearranged V-D-J TRB sequences were amplified with a mixed TRB-A/B primer pool. In TCRdb, the multiplex PCR reads were re-called with MiXCR into one record per CDR3 protein. This table holds 7,000 to 8,500 distinct CDR3 sequences, approximately 31% found once. Germline V gene data show CDR1 as LNHDA and CDR2 as SQIVND (reference sequence). With 8 bases removed from V and 6 bases from J, the gap between germline ends came to 16 bases. The CDR3 has 13 amino acids. V gene TRBV19 combines with J gene TRBJ2-5; perhaps D is TRBD1 or TRBD2 (5 bases each). The source of this sequence is a human donor with a blood cancer. The sequenced material came from blood. CDR3 amino acids: CASRRGTTKTQYF. For the CDR3, the DNA is TGTGCCAGTCGGCGAGGGACCACAAAGACCCAGTACTTC.